Presented here are 3 T cell receptor beta chains from one specimen sequenced in a study of CD8+CD57+ T cells in acquired aplastic anemia. Genomic DNA, serving as template, underwent TCR beta VDJ and CDR3 profiling. TCRdb passed the reads through MiXCR, listing each CDR3 protein once. There are about 81,000 distinct CDR3 sequences in the sample; under 50% occur only once, and about 66% lies in the top ten. The specimen sequenced was sorted CD4+, CD8+, or CD8+CD57+ T cells (not recorded which) from PBMCs. The receptors stem from a human donor in good health, serving as a control.

The chain uses TRBV10-3 and TRBJ1-5; D gene unclear. The CDR3 loop spans 13 amino acids. V was shortened by 8 bases and J by 7 bases, with 15 bases between the two germline ends. CDR1 ENHRY and CDR2 SYGVKD come from the germline V gene. The CDR3 nucleotides are TGTGCCATCCGCGCGGGGATGAACCAGCCCCAGCATTTT. Its protein is CAIRAGMNQPQHF.

This clonotype occurred many times. This chain links TRBV5-5 with TRBJ1-2; no clear D gene. There are 15 residues in the CDR3. The V end lost 0 bases, the J end lost 6 bases, and 15 bases lay between the germline ends. Germline lookup yields CDR1 SGHKS and CDR2 YYEKEE (reference sequence). CDR3 amino acids: CASSLAVSPTHGYTF. CDR3 DNA: TGTGCCAGCAGCTTGGCAGTCTCCCCAACCCATGGCTACACCTTC.

CDR3 sequence (DNA): TGTGCCAGTAGTACGGGACAGAATTATGGCTACACCTTC. Protein product: CASSTGQNYGYTF. The V gene is TRBV19, the J gene TRBJ1-2; 7 bases match TRBD1. Germline loops: CDR1 LNHDA, CDR2 SQIVND (reference sequence). Trimming took 4 bases from V and 5 from J; bases not matched to a gene: 4. The CDR3 sequence is 13 residues long. The whole variable domain, filled in from reference TRBV19 and TRBJ1-2, reads DGGITQSPKYLFRKEGQNVTLSCEQNLNHDAMYWYRQDPGQGLRLIYYSQIVNDFQKGDIAEGYSVSREKKESFPLTVTSAQKNPTAFYLCASSTGQNYGYTFGSGTRLTVV.